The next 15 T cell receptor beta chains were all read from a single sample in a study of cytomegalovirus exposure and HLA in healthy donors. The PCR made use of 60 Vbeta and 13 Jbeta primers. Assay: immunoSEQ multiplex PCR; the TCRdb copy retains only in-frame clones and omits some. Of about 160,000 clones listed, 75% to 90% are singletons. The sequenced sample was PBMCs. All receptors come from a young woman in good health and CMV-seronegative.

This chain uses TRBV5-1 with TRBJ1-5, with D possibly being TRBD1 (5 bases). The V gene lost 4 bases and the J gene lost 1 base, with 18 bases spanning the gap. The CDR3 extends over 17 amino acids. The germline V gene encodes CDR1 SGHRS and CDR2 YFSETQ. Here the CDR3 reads CASSVQPGDVSNQPQHF. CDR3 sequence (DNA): TGCGCCAGCAGCGTCCAACCGGGGGACGTGAGCAATCAGCCCCAGCATTTT.

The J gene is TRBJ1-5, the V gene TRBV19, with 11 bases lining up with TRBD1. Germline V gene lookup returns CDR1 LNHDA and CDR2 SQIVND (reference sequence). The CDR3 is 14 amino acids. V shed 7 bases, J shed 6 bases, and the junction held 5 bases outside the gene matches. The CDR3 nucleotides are TGTGCCAGTAATCCGGGACAGGGGGTTCAGCCCCAGCATTTT. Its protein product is CASNPGQGVQPQHF.

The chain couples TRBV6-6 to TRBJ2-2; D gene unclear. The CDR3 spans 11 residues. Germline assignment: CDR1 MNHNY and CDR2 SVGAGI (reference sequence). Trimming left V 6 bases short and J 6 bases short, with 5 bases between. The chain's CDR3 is CASSLAGELFF. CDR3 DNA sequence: TGTGCCAGCAGCCTTGCCGGGGAGCTGTTTTTT.

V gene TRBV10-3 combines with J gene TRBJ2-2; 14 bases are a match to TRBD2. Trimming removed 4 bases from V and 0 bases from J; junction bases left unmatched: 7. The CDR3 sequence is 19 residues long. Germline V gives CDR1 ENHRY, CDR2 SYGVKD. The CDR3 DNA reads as TGTGCCATCAGTGGTGGACTAGCGGGAGGTAACGCGAACACCGGGGAGCTGTTTTTT. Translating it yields CAISGGLAGGNANTGELFF.

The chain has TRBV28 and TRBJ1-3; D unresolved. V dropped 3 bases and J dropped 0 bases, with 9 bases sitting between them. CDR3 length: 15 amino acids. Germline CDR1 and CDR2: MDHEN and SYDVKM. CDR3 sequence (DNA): TGTGCCAGCAGTTTCCGCGGGATCTCTGGAAACACCATATATTTT. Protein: CASSFRGISGNTIYF.

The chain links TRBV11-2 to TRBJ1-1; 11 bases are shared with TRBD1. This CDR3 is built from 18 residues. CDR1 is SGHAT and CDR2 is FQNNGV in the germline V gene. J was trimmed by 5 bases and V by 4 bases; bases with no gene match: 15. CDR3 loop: CASSSDRGLIYVGTEAFF. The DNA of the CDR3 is TGTGCCAGCAGCTCGGACAGGGGGCTAATATACGTTGGGACTGAAGCTTTCTTT.

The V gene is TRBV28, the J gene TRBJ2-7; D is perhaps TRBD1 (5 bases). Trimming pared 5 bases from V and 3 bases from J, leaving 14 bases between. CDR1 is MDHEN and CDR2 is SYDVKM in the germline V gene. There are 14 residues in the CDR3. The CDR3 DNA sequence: TGTGCCAGCAGTCTAGGACAAACCGTCTACGAGCAGTACTTC. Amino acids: CASSLGQTVYEQYF.

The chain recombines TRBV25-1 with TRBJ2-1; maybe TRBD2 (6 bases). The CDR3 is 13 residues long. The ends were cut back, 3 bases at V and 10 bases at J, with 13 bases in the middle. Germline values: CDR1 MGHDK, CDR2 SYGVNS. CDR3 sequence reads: CASSDRRLGEQFF. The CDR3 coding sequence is TGTGCCAGCAGTGACCGTCGACTAGGCGAGCAGTTCTTC.

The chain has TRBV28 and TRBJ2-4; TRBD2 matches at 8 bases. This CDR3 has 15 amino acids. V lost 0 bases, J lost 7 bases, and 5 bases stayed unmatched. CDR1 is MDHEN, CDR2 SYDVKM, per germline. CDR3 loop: CASSLWTGTSNIQYF. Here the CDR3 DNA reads TGTGCCAGCAGTTTATGGACCGGGACTAGTAACATTCAGTACTTC.

DNA for the CDR3: TGTGCCAGCAGTGCAGGCTTGGAGGCCGGGGAGCTGTTTTTT. This codes for CASSAGLEAGELFF. This chain joins TRBV6-4 and TRBJ2-2; D possibly corresponds to TRBD2 (5 bases). V lost 4 bases and J lost 6, with 12 bases in between. This CDR3 spans 14 amino acids. Germline CDR1 MRHNA, CDR2 SNTAGT.

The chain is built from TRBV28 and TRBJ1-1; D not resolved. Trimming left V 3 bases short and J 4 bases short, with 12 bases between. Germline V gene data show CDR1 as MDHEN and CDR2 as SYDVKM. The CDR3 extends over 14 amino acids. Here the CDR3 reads CASSFFRFSTEAFF. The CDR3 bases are TGTGCCAGCAGTTTTTTCAGGTTTAGCACTGAAGCTTTCTTT.

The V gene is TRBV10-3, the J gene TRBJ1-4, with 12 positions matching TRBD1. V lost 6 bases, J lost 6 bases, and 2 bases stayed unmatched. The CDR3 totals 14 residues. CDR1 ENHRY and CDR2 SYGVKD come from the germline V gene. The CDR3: CAIRGTGGDEKLFF. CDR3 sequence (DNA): TGTGCCATCAGGGGGACAGGGGGCGATGAAAAACTGTTTTTT.

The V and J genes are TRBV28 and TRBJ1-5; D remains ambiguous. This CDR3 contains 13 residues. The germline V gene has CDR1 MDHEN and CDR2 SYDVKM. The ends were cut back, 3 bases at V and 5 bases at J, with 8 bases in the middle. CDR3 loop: CASSFPGDQPQHF. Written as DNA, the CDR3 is TGTGCCAGCAGTTTTCCCGGAGATCAGCCCCAGCATTTT.

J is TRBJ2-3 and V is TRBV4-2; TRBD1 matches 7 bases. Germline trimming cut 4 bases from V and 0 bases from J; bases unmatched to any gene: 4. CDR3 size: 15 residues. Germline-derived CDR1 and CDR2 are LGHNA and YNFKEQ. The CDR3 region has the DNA TGTGCCAGCAGCCCAGACAGGGCAAGCACAGATACGCAGTATTTT. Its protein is CASSPDRASTDTQYF.

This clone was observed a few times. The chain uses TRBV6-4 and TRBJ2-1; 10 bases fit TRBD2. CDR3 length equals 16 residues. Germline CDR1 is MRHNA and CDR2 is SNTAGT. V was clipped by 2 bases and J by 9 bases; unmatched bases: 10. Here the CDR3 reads CASSDAPAGGQGEQFF. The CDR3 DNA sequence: TGTGCCAGCAGTGACGCCCCAGCGGGGGGGCAGGGTGAGCAGTTCTTC.